The clone carrying this T cell receptor beta chain appeared many times. This record belongs to a study of T-cell reconstitution after alpha-beta-depleted transplantation in children. Germline V gives CDR1 GTSNPN, CDR2 SVGIG (reference sequence). The germline V and J ends were trimmed by 1 base and 9 bases, with 7 bases remaining between them. This CDR3 is built from 11 residues. Preparation of the TCRbeta library used unique molecular identifiers. TCRdb analysed the PCR reads with MiXCR anew, one entry per CDR3 protein. The repertoire consists of roughly 200,000 distinct CDR3 sequences, with about 15% occurring once and the leading ten covering approximately 13%.

The source is a human donor who donated a stem cell graft to a child with acute lymphoblastic leukemia. Sequencing used PBMCs from the stem cell graft donor, obtained from the stem cell graft. The gene calls are TRBV30 and TRBJ2-1; D uncertain. CDR3 sequence reads: CAWSARSEQFF. The CDR3 bases are TGTGCCTGGAGTGCCCGTAGTGAGCAGTTCTTC.